The following is a TCR beta chain sequence with its context. Antigen unknown. This entry is derived from a study of T cells in Graves' hyperthyroidism and ophthalmopathy. Findings and caveats of the study: Blood also carried most thyroid clonotypes expanded above 0.001.

With 8 bases removed from V and 11 bases from J, the gap between germline ends came to 10 bases. The CDR3 contains 11 residues. Germline CDR1 and CDR2: SGHTA and FQGNSA. Amplified regions were TCR beta CDR3 sequences from RNA transcripts. HTBI primers were the set used in a first-round RT-PCR of the TCR CDR3. TCRdb ran MiXCR on the multiplex PCR reads and lists one entry per CDR3 protein. The table lists 500,000 to 600,000 distinct CDR3 sequences, roughly 46% of them singletons. The sample was peripheral blood or thyroid tissue (not recorded which). The rearrangement links TRBV7-2 to TRBJ1-6; D uncertain. The source is an adult woman with Graves' disease, either hyperthyroidism or ophthalmopathy (not recorded which). The CDR3 region has the DNA TGTGCCAGCGCCAACGTTCCACCCCTCCACTTT. Its protein product is CASANVPPLHF.